Listed below are T cell receptor beta chains from one sample, sequenced in a study of Ad26.COV2.S vaccination and SARS-CoV-2 variants. Some clones are missing from TCRdb's copy, which holds only in-frame ones; the method was immunoSEQ multiplex PCR. This sample carries some 340,000 clones, about 86% of them seen once, and the ten largest clones take 1.9%. This specimen consisted of peripheral blood, obtained in a trial of Ad26.COV2.S vaccine versus placebo. These receptors all stem from a person aged 18-65 years who received the Ad26.COV2.S COVID-19 vaccine or a placebo. The CDR3 runs from the conserved cysteine through the conserved F or W. Each record gives: V gene, CDR3 protein.

V gene: TRBV5-1; CDR3 protein: CASSLGIRGMNTEAFF
V gene: TRBV27; CDR3 protein: CASSFLGTADSGYTF
V gene: TRBV5-4; CDR3 protein: CASSPPDRGENEQFF
V gene: TRBV18; CDR3 protein: CASSPQGGNQPQHF
V gene: TRBV24-1; CDR3 protein: CATGDYYNEQFF
V gene: TRBV6-5; CDR3 protein: CASQTGSNEKLFF
V gene: TRBV6-4; CDR3 protein: CASSMDRATDTQYF
V gene: TRBV18; CDR3 protein: CASSPPSVHNEQFF
V gene: TRBV9; CDR3 protein: CASSVGTGFNEQFF
V gene: TRBV15; CDR3 protein: CATSSWDRGTTNEKLFF
V gene: TRBV12-1; CDR3 protein: CASSGGLAGGPHLEETQYF
V gene: TRBV7-9; CDR3 protein: CASSRTGKTTEAFF